The 16 T cell receptor beta chains below all came from one sample that was sequenced in a study of cytomegalovirus exposure and HLA in healthy donors. The PCR made use of 60 Vbeta and 13 Jbeta primers. Sequencing used immunoSEQ multiplex PCR; TCRdb keeps in-frame clones, though not all of them. The table has some 170,000 clones, 70% to 85% seen once. The specimen sequenced was PBMCs. All receptors come from a woman aged 60-75 years in good health and CMV-seropositive.

The J gene is TRBJ1-5, the V gene TRBV7-8; D might be TRBD1 (5 bases). Looked up from germline, CDR1 is SGHVS and CDR2 is FQNEAQ. The CDR3 sequence is 16 residues long. Trimming stripped 5 bases from V and 7 bases from J, with 21 bases between. CDR3 sequence reads: CASSRNAPGVEQPQHF. CDR3 sequence (DNA): TGTGCCAGCAGCAGAAACGCCCCGGGGGTAGAACAGCCCCAGCATTTT.

The J gene is TRBJ1-5, the V gene TRBV7-6; maybe TRBD1 (5 bases). This CDR3 is 15 amino acids long. The V end was cut by 1 base, the J end by 2 bases, with 9 bases between. CDR1 is SGHVS and CDR2 is FNYEAQ in the germline V gene. CDR3 region: CASSLEGEGNQPQHF. The CDR3 coding sequence is TGTGCCAGCAGCTTAGAAGGGGAGGGCAATCAGCCCCAGCATTTT.

This clone is a singleton in its sample. This chain uses TRBV7-3 with TRBJ2-5; the match to TRBD2 covers 9 bases. Germline assignment: CDR1 SGHTA and CDR2 FQGTGA. This CDR3 region has 18 residues. The V and J ends lost 5 bases and 5 bases, in that order; junction bases with no gene match: 18. CDR3 nucleotides: TGTGCCAGCAGCACAACTAGCGGGTCCCCCTATACGGAGGAGACCCAGTACTTC. Its translation: CASSTTSGSPYTEETQYF.

V is TRBV7-6 and J is TRBJ2-1; TRBD2 aligns across 15 bases. The CDR3 consists of 17 residues. CDR1 and CDR2 (germline): SGHVS, FNYEAQ. V lost 4 bases to trimming and J lost 6 bases; unmatched junction nucleotides: 7. The CDR3 loop reads CASSSRGTSGGFNEQFF. The CDR3 coding sequence is TGTGCCAGCAGCTCCCGAGGGACTAGCGGGGGGTTCAATGAGCAGTTCTTC.

The chain is built from TRBV7-9 and TRBJ1-1, with a possible D match to TRBD1 (6 bases). The CDR3 loop spans 16 amino acids. Germline V lookup: CDR1 SEHNR, CDR2 FQNEAQ (reference sequence). CDR3: CAATEGGVWVNTEAFF. CDR3 nucleotide sequence: TGTGCGGCTACCGAGGGGGGGGTTTGGGTGAACACTGAAGCTTTCTTT.

A single count supports this clone. The V call is TRBV18, the J call TRBJ1-2; perhaps TRBD1 as D (5 bases). This CDR3 region has 13 residues. V was shortened by 5 bases and J by 5 bases, with 12 bases between the two germline ends. Germline CDR1 and CDR2: KGHSH and LQKENI. DNA of the CDR3: TGTGCCAGCTCATCGGACAACCAATATGGCTACACCTTC. Translated: CASSSDNQYGYTF.

The chain combines TRBV19 with TRBJ1-5; D is perhaps TRBD1 (6 bases). V shed 9 bases and J shed 3 bases, with 9 bases lying between them. The CDR3 contains 12 residues. Germline lookup yields CDR1 LNHDA and CDR2 SQIVND (reference sequence). DNA of the CDR3: TGTGCCAGCCGACAGGTCAATCAGCCCCAGCATTTT. This gives the protein CASRQVNQPQHF.

The chain recombines TRBV28 with TRBJ2-3, with a tentative D call TRBD2 (6 bases). Trimming shortened V by 4 bases and J by 1 base, and 12 bases separated the two germline ends. Germline-derived CDR1 and CDR2 are MDHEN and SYDVKM. This CDR3 is 15 amino acids long. The CDR3 protein is CASSSPSSGTDTQYF. As DNA, the CDR3 is TGTGCCAGCAGTTCCCCGTCTAGCGGCACAGATACGCAGTATTTT.

The CDR3: CASSVDSSYEQYF. The CDR3 coding sequence is TGTGCCAGCAGCGTAGACAGTTCCTACGAGCAGTACTTC. The genes are TRBV9 and TRBJ2-7; no firm D call. The germline V gene has CDR1 SGDLS and CDR2 YYNGEE. V dropped 0 bases and J dropped 1 base, with 5 bases sitting between them. The CDR3 extends over 13 amino acids.

The chain uses TRBV5-1 and TRBJ2-6, with 8 nucleotides matching TRBD1. CDR3 length: 18 residues. With V trimmed by 0 bases and J by 3 bases, 8 bases remained unmatched. Germline CDR1 SGHRS, CDR2 YFSETQ. CDR3 sequence: CASSLAAQGALGANVLTF. The CDR3 DNA sequence: TGCGCCAGCAGCTTGGCGGCCCAGGGGGCGCTTGGGGCCAACGTCCTGACTTTC.

The V gene is TRBV10-3, the J gene TRBJ2-1; TRBD1 aligns across 11 bases. This CDR3 comprises 15 residues. Trimming removed 3 bases from V and 8 bases from J; junction bases left unmatched: 6. Germline V CDR1 and CDR2: ENHRY, SYGVKD. The CDR3 coding sequence is TGTGCCATCAGTGACCGGACAGGGGGCACGGATGAGCAGTTCTTC. This gives the protein CAISDRTGGTDEQFF.

Only one count was recorded for this clone. V gene TRBV25-1 combines with J gene TRBJ1-4, with D perhaps TRBD1 (6 bases). The V end lost 3 bases, the J end lost 6 bases, and 11 bases lay between the germline ends. This CDR3 is 14 amino acids long. Germline V CDR1 and CDR2: MGHDK, SYGVNS. The CDR3 reads CASSDSGEDEKLFF. CDR3 nucleotides: TGTGCCAGCAGTGATTCAGGGGAAGATGAAAAACTGTTTTTT.

The chain combines TRBV11-1 with TRBJ1-6, with 8 nucleotides matching TRBD1. The CDR3 is 16 residues long. V lost 5 bases, J lost 7 bases, and 10 bases stayed unmatched. Germline V lookup: CDR1 SGHAT, CDR2 FQDESV (reference sequence). The DNA for the CDR3 is TGTGCCAGCAGCAAAACCAGGGGGCGCGGAAATTCACCCCTCCACTTT. This codes for CASSKTRGRGNSPLHF.

This clone was detected only once. The CDR3 loop is CSVGQGANMDGYTF. DNA of the CDR3: TGCAGCGTGGGGCAGGGGGCAAATATGGATGGCTACACCTTC. The genes are TRBV29-1 and TRBJ1-2; 8 bases fit TRBD1. The CDR3 runs 14 residues. CDR1 and CDR2 from the germline V gene are SQVTM and ANQGSEA. J was trimmed by 6 bases and V by 6 bases; bases with no gene match: 12. Drawing the rest from reference TRBV29-1 and TRBJ1-2, the complete variable domain is SAVISQKPSRDICQRGTSLTIQCQVDSQVTMMFWYRQQPGQSLTLIATANQGSEATYESGFVIDKFPISRPNLTFSTLTVSNMSPEDSSIYLCSVGQGANMDGYTFGSGTRLTVV.

This clone was detected only once. The chain couples TRBV5-1 to TRBJ1-6, with TRBD1 identical over 9 bases. CDR3 length: 16 amino acids. V dropped 4 bases and J dropped 6; count of bases not matched to a gene: 8. The germline V gene encodes CDR1 SGHRS and CDR2 YFSETQ. The CDR3 loop reads CASSPAGTGFNSPLHF. The CDR3 nucleotides are TGCGCCAGCAGCCCGGCCGGGACAGGGTTTAATTCACCCCTCCACTTT.

The chain couples TRBV28 to TRBJ1-2, with 9 bases lining up with TRBD1. CDR1 and CDR2 (germline): MDHEN, SYDVKM. The CDR3 runs to 14 residues. J lost 8 bases, V lost 3 bases, and 7 bases had no gene match. CDR3 residues: CASSLWTGAQGYTF. CDR3 DNA: TGTGCCAGCAGTTTGTGGACAGGGGCGCAAGGCTACACCTTC.